This T cell receptor beta chain was captured in a study of T-cell reconstitution after alpha-beta-depleted transplantation in children. This CDR3 is 16 amino acids long. Points on this clonotype: Antigen unknown. One end of the junction does not line up with germline, which may come from a read error.

Findings and limits, study-wide: Newly generated T cells supplied most T-cell counts and diversity one year post-transplant. From surviving recipient T cells and thymic progenitors came the high day-60 TCRbeta diversity observed in some patients. Several hundred rapidly expanded clones from non-depleted graft cells reportedly supplied alpha-beta T cells about two months post-transplant.

Preparation of the TCRbeta library involved a method that used unique molecular identifiers. TCRdb re-analysed the PCR reads in MiXCR, keeping a single row per CDR3 protein. The sample includes around 500,000 distinct CDR3 sequences, approximately 22% seen only once; the top ten take 13% to 15%. The rearrangement links TRBV12-3 or TRBV12-4 to TRBJ1-1, with D perhaps TRBD1 (5 bases). The source was PBMCs, mostly from graft donor cells, collected 360 days after TCRalphabeta/CD19-depleted stem cell transplant. The receptor's source is a boy in the first two years of life who had a stem cell transplant for acute myeloid leukemia, so the T cells may come from the graft donor. The CDR3 nucleotides read TGTGCCAGCAGTTTAGCGCGGGGGTACATTAACACTGAAGCTATCTTT. As protein: CASSLARGYINTEAIF.